A single sample is the source of the 21 T cell receptor beta chains below, sequenced in a study of OX40 agonist ivuxolimab in advanced cancers. Data came from immunoSEQ multiplex PCR; TCRdb stores just in-frame clones and leaves some out. The sample carries 70,000 to 95,000 clones, 80% to 90% recorded once. The sample consisted of CD4+ or CD8+ T cells sorted from blood, taken in a trial of the OX40 agonist ivuxolimab. These receptors were taken from an adult with an advanced solid tumor such as melanoma, head and neck, liver or kidney cancer.

The rearrangement joins TRBV7-6 to TRBJ2-2, with TRBD2 matching over 10 bases. The CDR3 length is 15 residues. CDR1 and CDR2 (germline): SGHVS, FNYEAQ. Trimming at V came to 2 bases and at J to 6 bases, leaving 3 bases not matched to a gene. CDR3 protein: CASSLLTSGAGELFF. DNA for the CDR3: TGTGCCAGCAGCTTACTCACTAGCGGGGCCGGGGAGCTGTTTTTT.

This clone was seen a few times. The V gene is TRBV28, the J gene TRBJ1-1; D is uncertain. V was clipped by 3 bases and J by 0 bases, with 5 bases between them. Germline CDR1 reads MDHEN; CDR2 reads SYDVKM. The CDR3 length is 13 residues. The CDR3 loop reads CASSFILNTEAFF. CDR3 in DNA: TGTGCCAGCAGTTTTATCCTGAACACTGAAGCTTTCTTT.

This chain connects TRBV7-2 to TRBJ1-6; weak D call: TRBD1 (5 bases). V gave up 5 bases and J gave up 3 bases, with 14 bases separating them. Germline lookup yields CDR1 SGHTA and CDR2 FQGNSA. The CDR3 loop spans 16 amino acids. The CDR3: CASSAGGSYYNSPLHF. CDR3 nucleotide sequence: TGTGCCAGCAGCGCGGGGGGAAGCTACTATAATTCACCCCTCCACTTT.

The chain employs TRBV9 and TRBJ2-6; 7 positions match TRBD2. V dropped 0 bases and J dropped 0; count of bases not matched to a gene: 6. This CDR3 contains 18 residues. Per the germline V gene, CDR1 is SGDLS and CDR2 is YYNGEE. The CDR3 region is CASSVAGGVSSGANVLTF. DNA of the CDR3: TGTGCCAGCAGCGTAGCTGGGGGGGTTAGCTCTGGGGCCAACGTCCTGACTTTC.

The chain has TRBV5-1 and TRBJ2-1; 7 nucleotides agree with TRBD1. Unmatched junction bases numbered 3, after V lost 0 bases and J lost 3 bases. The CDR3 length is 15 residues. Germline-derived CDR1 and CDR2 are SGHRS and YFSETQ. CDR3 loop: CASSLAGTDYNEQFF. The CDR3 DNA follows: TGCGCCAGCAGCTTGGCCGGGACAGACTACAATGAGCAGTTCTTC.

The genes are TRBV7-6 and TRBJ2-3, with a possible D match to TRBD2 (6 bases). Germline values: CDR1 SGHVS, CDR2 FNYEAQ. This CDR3 region has 13 residues. Trimming removed 3 bases from V and 4 bases from J, with 8 bases in between. CDR3 bases: TGTGCCAGCAGCTTCGGGGGTTCAGATACGCAGTATTTT. Amino acid sequence: CASSFGGSDTQYF. Looking up the rest from reference TRBV7-6 and TRBJ2-3 gives the full variable domain: GAGVSQSPRYKVTKRGQDVALRCDPISGHVSLYWYRQALGQGPEFLTYFNYEAQQDKSGLPNDRFSAERPEGSISTLTIQRTEQRDSAMYRCASSFGGSDTQYFGPGTRLTVL.

V usage is TRBV19 and J usage is TRBJ2-6; 9 bases are shared with TRBD1. This CDR3 is built from 18 residues. Unmatched junction bases numbered 8, after V lost 0 bases and J lost 5 bases. CDR1 is LNHDA, CDR2 SQIVND, per germline (reference sequence). The CDR3 nucleotides read TGTGCCAGTAGTATAGATGGGACAGGGTCCCAGAGGGCCAACGTCCTGACTTTC. This sequence encodes CASSIDGTGSQRANVLTF.

The chain employs TRBV28 and TRBJ1-1, with TRBD1 identical over 8 bases. V shed 6 bases and J 5 bases; nucleotides not matched to a gene: 8. CDR1 is MDHEN and CDR2 is SYDVKM in the germline V gene. The CDR3 contains 14 residues. Here the CDR3 reads CASRGQVGETEAFF. CDR3 sequence (DNA): TGTGCCAGCAGGGGACAGGTGGGAGAGACTGAAGCTTTCTTT.

V usage is TRBV5-1 and J usage is TRBJ1-4, with D perhaps TRBD1 (5 bases). Per germline, CDR1 SGHRS and CDR2 YFSETQ. V shed 0 bases and J shed 3 bases, with 12 bases lying between them. The CDR3 is made up of 16 amino acids. CDR3 amino acids: CASSLVGQGANEKLFF. The CDR3 nucleotides are TGCGCCAGCAGCTTGGTTGGGCAGGGAGCTAATGAAAAACTGTTTTTT.

CDR3 residues: CASSLFNRQGPGETQYF. The CDR3 nucleotides read TGTGCCAGCAGCCTGTTTAACCGACAGGGCCCTGGGGAGACCCAGTACTTC. The chain links TRBV5-4 to TRBJ2-5; TRBD1 aligns across 7 bases. This CDR3 is built from 17 residues. Losses at the gene ends were 4 bases for V and 5 bases for J; bases not matched to a gene: 17. Germline V gives CDR1 SGHNT, CDR2 YYREEE (reference sequence).

The rearrangement uses TRBV30 and TRBJ2-7; the D gene is possibly TRBD2 (5 bases). Trimming left V 3 bases short and J 3 bases short, with 9 bases between. The length of the CDR3 is 12 residues. The germline CDR1 and CDR2 sequences are GTSNPN and SVGIG (reference sequence). In DNA form, the CDR3 reads TGTGCCTGGAGAGTCGGGGTCTACGAGCAGTACTTC. It specifies CAWRVGVYEQYF. The whole variable domain, remainder taken from reference TRBV30 and TRBJ2-7, is SQTIHQWPATLVQPVGSPLSLECTVEGTSNPNLYWYRQAAGRGLQLLFYSVGIGQISSEVPQNLSASRPQDRQFILSSKKLLLSDSGFYLCAWRVGVYEQYFGPGTRLTVT.

This chain connects TRBV15 to TRBJ1-2; the D is unclear. The ends were cut back, 6 bases at V and 4 bases at J, with 12 bases in the middle. The V gene's germline CDR1 is LNHNV and CDR2 YYDKDF (reference sequence). The CDR3 runs 13 residues. CDR3 sequence reads: CATRDASRYGYTF. Written as DNA, the CDR3 is TGTGCCACCAGGGACGCTAGTCGCTATGGCTACACCTTC.

CDR3 in DNA: TGTGCCAGCAGTATACAGGGAGGAGAGACCCAGTACTTC. It encodes CASSIQGGETQYF. The chain joins TRBV2 to TRBJ2-5; D is possibly TRBD1 or TRBD2 (6 bases each). V lost 5 bases to trimming and J lost 4 bases, with 11 bases between them. The length of the CDR3 is 13 residues. Per the germline V gene, CDR1 is SNHLY and CDR2 is FYNNEI.

The rearrangement joins TRBV2 to TRBJ2-7, with a possible D match to TRBD1 (5 bases). V gave up 3 bases and J gave up 1 base, with 13 bases separating them. Germline V CDR1 and CDR2: SNHLY, FYNNEI. This CDR3 region has 15 residues. The CDR3 region is CASSEFGRVSYEQYF. The CDR3 region has the DNA TGTGCCAGCAGTGAGTTCGGCAGGGTTTCCTACGAGCAGTACTTC. Based on the CDR3 plus reference TRBV2 and TRBJ2-7, the full variable domain is EPEVTQTPSHQVTQMGQEVILRCVPISNHLYFYWYRQILGQKVEFLVSFYNNEISEKSEIFDDQFSVERPDGSNFTLKIRSTKLEDSAMYFCASSEFGRVSYEQYFGPGTRLTVT.

V is TRBV5-6 and J is TRBJ1-3; TRBD1 is a possible D gene (5 bases). The CDR3 runs 18 residues. The V end lost 2 bases, the J end lost 4 bases, and 22 bases lay between the germline ends. CDR1 is SGHDT, CDR2 YYEEEE, per germline. Here the CDR3 reads CASSFKGLSSKLGNTIYF. The DNA for the CDR3 is TGTGCCAGCAGCTTCAAGGGACTCTCTTCAAAGCTCGGAAACACCATATATTTT.

The chain is built from TRBV9 and TRBJ2-1, with D tentatively TRBD2 (6 bases). The CDR3 totals 16 residues. Trimming cost V 4 bases and J 4 bases, with 18 bases left between them. Germline loops: CDR1 SGDLS, CDR2 YYNGEE. In DNA, the CDR3 is TGTGCCAGCAGCCCCGAAGGTAGCGGTCGGTACAATGAGCAGTTCTTC. Its protein is CASSPEGSGRYNEQFF.

The chain joins TRBV5-5 to TRBJ2-1, with D possibly matching TRBD1 (6 bases). The CDR3 is made up of 11 amino acids. The ends were cut back, 9 bases at V and 8 bases at J, with 12 bases in the middle. The germline V gene encodes CDR1 SGHKS and CDR2 YYEKEE (reference sequence). The CDR3 reads CATDKGDEQFF. The CDR3 coding sequence is TGTGCCACGGACAAGGGGGATGAGCAGTTCTTC.

This chain connects TRBV7-8 to TRBJ2-5; 15 bases are shared with TRBD2. The trim removed 5 bases at V and 4 bases at J, leaving 8 bases unmatched. Germline assignment: CDR1 SGHVS and CDR2 FQNEAQ. This CDR3 is 17 amino acids long. The DNA for the CDR3 is TGTGCCAGCAGCACCGGGACTAGCGGGGGGCCCGGAGAGACCCAGTACTTC. This codes for CASSTGTSGGPGETQYF.

The chain employs TRBV6-1 and TRBJ1-2; 10 nucleotides align to TRBD1. J lost 12 bases, V lost 3 bases, and 4 bases had no gene match. The CDR3 is 12 amino acids. The germline CDR1 and CDR2 sequences are MNHNS and SASEGT. CDR3 in amino acids: CASSDGTGANTF. The CDR3, as DNA: TGTGCCAGCAGTGACGGGACAGGGGCTAACACCTTC.

This chain links TRBV18 with TRBJ1-1; D not certain. Germline assignment: CDR1 KGHSH and CDR2 LQKENI. This CDR3 comprises 15 residues. V lost 0 bases, J lost 5 bases, and 13 bases lay in between. CDR3 protein: CASSPPNKIFTEAFF. The CDR3 DNA sequence: TGTGCCAGCTCACCACCGAATAAGATCTTTACTGAAGCTTTCTTT.

DNA of the CDR3: TGTGCCTGGAGTCGACACAGCAATCAGCCCCAGCATTTT. Its translation: CAWSRHSNQPQHF. The chain joins TRBV30 to TRBJ1-5; D is ambiguous. Trimming left V 2 bases short and J 1 base short, with 6 bases between. Germline V lookup: CDR1 GTSNPN, CDR2 SVGIG (reference sequence). CDR3 length equals 13 residues.